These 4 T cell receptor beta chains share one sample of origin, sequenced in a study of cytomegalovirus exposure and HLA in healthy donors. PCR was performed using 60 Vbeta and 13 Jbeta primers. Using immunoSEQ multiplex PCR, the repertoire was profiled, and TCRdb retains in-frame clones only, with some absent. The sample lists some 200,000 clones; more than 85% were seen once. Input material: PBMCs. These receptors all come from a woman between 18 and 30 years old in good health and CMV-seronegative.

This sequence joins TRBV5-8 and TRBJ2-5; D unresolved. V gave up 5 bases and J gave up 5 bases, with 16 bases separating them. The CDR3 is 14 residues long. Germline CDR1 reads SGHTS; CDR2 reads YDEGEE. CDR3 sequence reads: CASRDPLPPETQYF. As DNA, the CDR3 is TGTGCCAGCAGAGACCCACTACCTCCGGAGACCCAGTACTTC. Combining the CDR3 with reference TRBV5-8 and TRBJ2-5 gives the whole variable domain EAGVTQSPTHLIKTRGQQATLRCSPISGHTSVYWYQQALGLGLQFLLWYDEGEERNRGNFPPRFSGRQFPNYSSELNVNALELEDSALYLCASRDPLPPETQYFGPGTRLLVL.

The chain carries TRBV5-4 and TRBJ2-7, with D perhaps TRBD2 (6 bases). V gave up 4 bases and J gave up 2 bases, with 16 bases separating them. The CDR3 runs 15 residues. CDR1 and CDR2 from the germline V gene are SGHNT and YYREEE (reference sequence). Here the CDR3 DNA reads TGTGCCAGCAGCATTCGGGACTTCCAAACCTACGAGCAGTACTTC. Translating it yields CASSIRDFQTYEQYF. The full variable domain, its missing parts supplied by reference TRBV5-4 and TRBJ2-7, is ETGVTQSPTHLIKTRGQQVTLRCSSQSGHNTVSWYQQALGQGPQFIFQYYREEENGRGNFPPRFSGLQFPNYSSELNVNALELDDSALYLCASSIRDFQTYEQYFGPGTRLTVT.

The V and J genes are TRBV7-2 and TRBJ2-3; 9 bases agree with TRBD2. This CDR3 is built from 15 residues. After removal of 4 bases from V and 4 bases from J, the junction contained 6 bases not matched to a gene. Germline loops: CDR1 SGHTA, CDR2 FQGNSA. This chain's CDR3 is CASSYTSGRSDTQYF. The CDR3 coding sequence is TGTGCCAGCAGCTACACTAGCGGGCGGTCAGATACGCAGTATTTT.

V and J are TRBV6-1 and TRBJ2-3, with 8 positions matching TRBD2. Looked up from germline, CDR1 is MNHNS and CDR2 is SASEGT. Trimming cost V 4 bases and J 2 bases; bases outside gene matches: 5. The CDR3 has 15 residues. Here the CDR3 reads CASSGISGATDTQYF. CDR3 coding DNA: TGTGCCAGCAGTGGTATTAGCGGGGCCACAGATACGCAGTATTTT.